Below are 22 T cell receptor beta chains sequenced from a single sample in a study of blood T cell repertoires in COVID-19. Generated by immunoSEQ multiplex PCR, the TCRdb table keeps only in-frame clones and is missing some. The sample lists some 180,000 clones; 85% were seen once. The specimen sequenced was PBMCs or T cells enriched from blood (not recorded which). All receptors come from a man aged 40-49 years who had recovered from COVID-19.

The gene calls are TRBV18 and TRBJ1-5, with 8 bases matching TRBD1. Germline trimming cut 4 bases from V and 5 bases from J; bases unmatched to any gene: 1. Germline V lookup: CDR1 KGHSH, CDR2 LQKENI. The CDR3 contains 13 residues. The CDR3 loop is CASSLQGDQPQHF. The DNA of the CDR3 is TGTGCCAGCTCACTACAGGGGGATCAGCCCCAGCATTTT. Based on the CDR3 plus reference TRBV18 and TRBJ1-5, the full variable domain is NAGVMQNPRHLVRRRGQEARLRCSPMKGHSHVYWYRQLPEEGLKFMVYLQKENIIDESGMPKERFSAEFPKEGPSILRIQQVVRGDSAAYFCASSLQGDQPQHFGDGTRLSIL.

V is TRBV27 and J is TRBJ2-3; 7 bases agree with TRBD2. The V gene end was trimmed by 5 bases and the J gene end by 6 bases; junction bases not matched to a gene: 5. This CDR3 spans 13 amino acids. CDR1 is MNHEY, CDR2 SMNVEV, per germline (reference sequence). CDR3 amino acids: CASSPGGRDTQYF. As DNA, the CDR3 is TGTGCCAGCAGTCCGGGAGGAAGGGATACGCAGTATTTT.

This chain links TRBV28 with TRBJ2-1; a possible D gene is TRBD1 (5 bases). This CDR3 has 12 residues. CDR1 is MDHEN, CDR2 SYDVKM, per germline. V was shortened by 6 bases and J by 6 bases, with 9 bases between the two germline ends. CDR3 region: CASRLQVNEQFF. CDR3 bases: TGTGCCAGCAGACTACAGGTCAATGAGCAGTTCTTC.

The CDR3 reads CASRLPGEREKLFF. In DNA form, the CDR3 reads TGCGCCAGCAGACTCCCAGGGGAGCGTGAAAAACTGTTTTTT. V and J are TRBV5-1 and TRBJ1-4; D perhaps matches TRBD1 (6 bases). CDR3 size: 14 residues. Germline-derived CDR1 and CDR2 are SGHRS and YFSETQ. The ends were cut back, 5 bases at V and 7 bases at J, with 15 bases in the middle.

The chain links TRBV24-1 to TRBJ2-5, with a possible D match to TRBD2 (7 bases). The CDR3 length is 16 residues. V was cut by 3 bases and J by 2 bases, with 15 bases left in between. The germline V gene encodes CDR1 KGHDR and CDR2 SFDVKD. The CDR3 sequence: CATSDITGGVQETQYF. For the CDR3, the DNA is TGTGCCACCAGTGATATAACGGGGGGCGTGCAAGAGACCCAGTACTTC.

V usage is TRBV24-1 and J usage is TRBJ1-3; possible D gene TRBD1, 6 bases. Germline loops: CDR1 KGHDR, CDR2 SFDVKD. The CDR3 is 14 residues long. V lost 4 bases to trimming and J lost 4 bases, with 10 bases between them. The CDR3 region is CATSDPGTGNTIYF. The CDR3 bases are TGTGCCACCAGTGACCCTGGGACAGGAAACACCATATATTTT.

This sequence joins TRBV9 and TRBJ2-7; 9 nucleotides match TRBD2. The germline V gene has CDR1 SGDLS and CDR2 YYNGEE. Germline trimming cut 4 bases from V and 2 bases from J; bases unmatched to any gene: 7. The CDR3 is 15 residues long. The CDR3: CASSPWTSVTYEQYF. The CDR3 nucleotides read TGTGCCAGCAGCCCCTGGACTAGCGTAACCTACGAGCAGTACTTC.

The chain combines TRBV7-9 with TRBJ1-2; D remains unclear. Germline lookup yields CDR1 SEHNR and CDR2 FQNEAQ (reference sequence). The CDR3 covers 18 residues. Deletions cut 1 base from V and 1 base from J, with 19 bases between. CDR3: CASSLVQVVGGSNYGYTF. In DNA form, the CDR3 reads TGTGCCAGCAGCTTAGTTCAAGTAGTCGGTGGGAGTAACTATGGCTACACCTTC.

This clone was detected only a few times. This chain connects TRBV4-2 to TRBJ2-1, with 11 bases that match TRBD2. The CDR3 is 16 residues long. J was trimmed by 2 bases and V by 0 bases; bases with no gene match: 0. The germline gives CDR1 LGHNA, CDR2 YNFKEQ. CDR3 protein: CASSQETSGAYNEQFF. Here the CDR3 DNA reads TGTGCCAGCAGCCAAGAGACTAGCGGGGCCTACAATGAGCAGTTCTTC.

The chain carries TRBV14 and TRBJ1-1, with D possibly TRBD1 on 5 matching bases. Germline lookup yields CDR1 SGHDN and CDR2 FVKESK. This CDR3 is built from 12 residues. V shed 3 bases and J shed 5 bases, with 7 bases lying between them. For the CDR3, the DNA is TGTGCCAGCAGCCAGTCAGGGACTGAAGCTTTCTTT. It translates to CASSQSGTEAFF.

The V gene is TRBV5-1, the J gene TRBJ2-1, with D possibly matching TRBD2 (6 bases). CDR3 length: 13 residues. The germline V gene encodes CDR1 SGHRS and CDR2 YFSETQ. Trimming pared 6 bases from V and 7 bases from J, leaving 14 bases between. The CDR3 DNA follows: TGCGCCAGCATAGGAGGGAGTTGGAATGAGCAGTTCTTC. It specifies CASIGGSWNEQFF.

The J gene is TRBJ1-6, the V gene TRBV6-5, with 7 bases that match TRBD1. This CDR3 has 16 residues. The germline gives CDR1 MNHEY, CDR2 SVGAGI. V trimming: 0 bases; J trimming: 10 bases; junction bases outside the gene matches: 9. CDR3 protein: CASSYSIETGTSPLHF. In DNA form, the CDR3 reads TGTGCCAGCAGTTACTCGATTGAGACAGGGACGTCACCCCTCCACTTT.

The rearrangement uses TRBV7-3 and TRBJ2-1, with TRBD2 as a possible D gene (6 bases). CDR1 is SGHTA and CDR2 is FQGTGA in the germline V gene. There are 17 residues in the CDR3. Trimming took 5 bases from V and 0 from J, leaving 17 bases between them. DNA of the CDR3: TGTGCCAGCAGCCTACTCACTAGCACGAGCTCCTACAATGAGCAGTTCTTC. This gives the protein CASSLLTSTSSYNEQFF. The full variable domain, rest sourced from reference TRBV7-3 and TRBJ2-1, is GAGVSQTPSNKVTEKGKYVELRCDPISGHTALYWYRQSLGQGPEFLIYFQGTGAADDSGLPNDRFFAVRPEGSVSTLKIQRTERGDSAVYLCASSLLTSTSSYNEQFFGPGTRLTVL.

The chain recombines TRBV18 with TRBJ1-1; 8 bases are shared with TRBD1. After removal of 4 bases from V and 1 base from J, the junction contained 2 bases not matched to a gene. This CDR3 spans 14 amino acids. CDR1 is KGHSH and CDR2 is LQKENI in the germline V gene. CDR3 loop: CASSLQGGNTEAFF. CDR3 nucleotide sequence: TGTGCCAGCTCACTACAGGGGGGGAACACTGAAGCTTTCTTT.

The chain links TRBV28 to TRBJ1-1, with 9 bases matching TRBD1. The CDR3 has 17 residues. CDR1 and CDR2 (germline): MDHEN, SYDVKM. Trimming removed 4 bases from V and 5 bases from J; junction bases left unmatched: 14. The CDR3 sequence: CASSSSSWGQGRTEAFF. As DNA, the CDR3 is TGTGCCAGCAGTTCTTCCAGCTGGGGACAGGGTCGGACTGAAGCTTTCTTT.

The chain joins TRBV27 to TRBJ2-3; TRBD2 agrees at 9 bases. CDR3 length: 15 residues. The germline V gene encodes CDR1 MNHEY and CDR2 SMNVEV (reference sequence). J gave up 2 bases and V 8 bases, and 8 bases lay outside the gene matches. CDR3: CASGRAGGFTDTQYF. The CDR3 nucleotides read TGTGCCAGCGGCCGAGCGGGAGGATTCACAGATACGCAGTATTTT.

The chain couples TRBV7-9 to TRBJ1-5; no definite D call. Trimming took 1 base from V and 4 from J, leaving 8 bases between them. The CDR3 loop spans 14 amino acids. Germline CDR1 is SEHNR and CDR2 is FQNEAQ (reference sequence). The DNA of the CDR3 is TGTGCCAGCAGCTTAGAAGGGAGGAATCAGCCCCAGCATTTT. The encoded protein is CASSLEGRNQPQHF.

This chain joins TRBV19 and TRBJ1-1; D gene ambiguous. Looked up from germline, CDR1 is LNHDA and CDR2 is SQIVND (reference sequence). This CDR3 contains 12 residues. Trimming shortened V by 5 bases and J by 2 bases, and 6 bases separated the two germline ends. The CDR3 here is CASSLANTEAFF. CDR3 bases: TGTGCCAGTAGTTTGGCTAACACTGAAGCTTTCTTT.

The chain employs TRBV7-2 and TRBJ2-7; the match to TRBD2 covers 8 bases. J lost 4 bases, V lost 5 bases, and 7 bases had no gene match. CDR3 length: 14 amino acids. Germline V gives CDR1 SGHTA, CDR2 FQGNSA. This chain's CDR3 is CASSIGRAAYEQYF. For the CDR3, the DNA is TGTGCCAGCAGCATCGGGAGGGCCGCTTACGAGCAGTACTTC.

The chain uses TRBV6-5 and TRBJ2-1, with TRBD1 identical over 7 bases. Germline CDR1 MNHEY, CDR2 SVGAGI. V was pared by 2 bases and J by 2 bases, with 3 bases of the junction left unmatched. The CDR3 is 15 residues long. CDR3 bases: TGTGCCAGCAGTTACAAGAGGGGGCCCTACAATGAGCAGTTCTTC. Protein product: CASSYKRGPYNEQFF.

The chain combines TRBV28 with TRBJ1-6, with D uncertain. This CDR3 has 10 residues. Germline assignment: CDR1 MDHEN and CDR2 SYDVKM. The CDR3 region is CATGKVTLHF. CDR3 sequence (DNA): TGTGCTACCGGGAAGGTCACCCTCCACTTT.

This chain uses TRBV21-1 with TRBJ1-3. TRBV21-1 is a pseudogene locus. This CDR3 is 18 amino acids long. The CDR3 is CASSKVRRPNPWGNTIYF. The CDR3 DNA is TGTGCCAGCAGCAAAGTACGGCGGCCAAATCCATGGGGAAACACCATATATTTT.